The present TCR beta chain was sequenced within a study of blood T cell repertoires in COVID-19. Study-wide background: The United States, Italy and Spain provided the acute and convalescent COVID-19 samples. T cells, B-cell-depleted T cells, or PBMCs supplied cDNA or gDNA.

Study processing details: Estimates of nucleated cell counts were drawn from the amplification of reference gene primers. TCRdb's copy holds only in-frame clones and misses some; the assay was immunoSEQ multiplex PCR. V, J and clone size are taken as reported in that table, and D and trimming were inferred from the DNA itself. The profile shows tens of thousands of clones, less than 80% of them singletons. This clone was counted between two and nine times. The germline gives CDR1 SGHAT, CDR2 FQNNGV. The CDR3 runs to 17 residues. Trimming took 8 bases from V and 4 from J, leaving 24 bases between them.

This sequence was found in a man of 80 years or more with acute or convalescent COVID-19. The chain links TRBV11-2 to TRBJ2-1, with D possibly being TRBD2 (7 bases). The sequenced sample consisted of peripheral blood. The CDR3: CASRPLGGLAAYNEQFF. DNA of the CDR3: TGTGCCAGCCGACCCCTGGGGGGCCTAGCGGCATACAATGAGCAGTTCTTC.